This TCR beta chain emerged from a study of beta chain features in type 1 diabetes. For the study at large: Cell yields, age and gender were similar between patients and healthy donors. Study outcomes and limitations: cDNA-based sequencing might over-represent cells highly expressing TCR. Patients' naive, central memory and regulatory TCRB repertoires appeared more alike than those of healthy donors.

In total, each donor contributed a single heparinised blood draw that averaged approximately 120 mL. With respect to this clone: Its antigen is unidentified.

Sequencing targeted expressed TCRB transcripts, as all isolated RNA had been reverse transcribed. Clones were read by immunoSEQ multiplex PCR, and TCRdb kept only the in-frame ones, dropping some. Here the sample spans a few hundred thousand clones, around a fifth being singletons. Germline assignment: CDR1 GTSNPN and CDR2 SVGIG (reference sequence). The CDR3 covers 15 residues. Trimming at V came to 3 bases and at J to 5 bases, leaving 10 bases not matched to a gene. The receptor's source is a young woman in good health. The sequenced sample was naive CD4+ T cells from blood. The chain has TRBV30 and TRBJ2-3; 8 bases are shared with TRBD2. The CDR3 region has the DNA TGTGCCTGGAGCCCGGGACTAGGGGAAGGAGATACGCAGTATTTT. Protein product: CAWSPGLGEGDTQYF.